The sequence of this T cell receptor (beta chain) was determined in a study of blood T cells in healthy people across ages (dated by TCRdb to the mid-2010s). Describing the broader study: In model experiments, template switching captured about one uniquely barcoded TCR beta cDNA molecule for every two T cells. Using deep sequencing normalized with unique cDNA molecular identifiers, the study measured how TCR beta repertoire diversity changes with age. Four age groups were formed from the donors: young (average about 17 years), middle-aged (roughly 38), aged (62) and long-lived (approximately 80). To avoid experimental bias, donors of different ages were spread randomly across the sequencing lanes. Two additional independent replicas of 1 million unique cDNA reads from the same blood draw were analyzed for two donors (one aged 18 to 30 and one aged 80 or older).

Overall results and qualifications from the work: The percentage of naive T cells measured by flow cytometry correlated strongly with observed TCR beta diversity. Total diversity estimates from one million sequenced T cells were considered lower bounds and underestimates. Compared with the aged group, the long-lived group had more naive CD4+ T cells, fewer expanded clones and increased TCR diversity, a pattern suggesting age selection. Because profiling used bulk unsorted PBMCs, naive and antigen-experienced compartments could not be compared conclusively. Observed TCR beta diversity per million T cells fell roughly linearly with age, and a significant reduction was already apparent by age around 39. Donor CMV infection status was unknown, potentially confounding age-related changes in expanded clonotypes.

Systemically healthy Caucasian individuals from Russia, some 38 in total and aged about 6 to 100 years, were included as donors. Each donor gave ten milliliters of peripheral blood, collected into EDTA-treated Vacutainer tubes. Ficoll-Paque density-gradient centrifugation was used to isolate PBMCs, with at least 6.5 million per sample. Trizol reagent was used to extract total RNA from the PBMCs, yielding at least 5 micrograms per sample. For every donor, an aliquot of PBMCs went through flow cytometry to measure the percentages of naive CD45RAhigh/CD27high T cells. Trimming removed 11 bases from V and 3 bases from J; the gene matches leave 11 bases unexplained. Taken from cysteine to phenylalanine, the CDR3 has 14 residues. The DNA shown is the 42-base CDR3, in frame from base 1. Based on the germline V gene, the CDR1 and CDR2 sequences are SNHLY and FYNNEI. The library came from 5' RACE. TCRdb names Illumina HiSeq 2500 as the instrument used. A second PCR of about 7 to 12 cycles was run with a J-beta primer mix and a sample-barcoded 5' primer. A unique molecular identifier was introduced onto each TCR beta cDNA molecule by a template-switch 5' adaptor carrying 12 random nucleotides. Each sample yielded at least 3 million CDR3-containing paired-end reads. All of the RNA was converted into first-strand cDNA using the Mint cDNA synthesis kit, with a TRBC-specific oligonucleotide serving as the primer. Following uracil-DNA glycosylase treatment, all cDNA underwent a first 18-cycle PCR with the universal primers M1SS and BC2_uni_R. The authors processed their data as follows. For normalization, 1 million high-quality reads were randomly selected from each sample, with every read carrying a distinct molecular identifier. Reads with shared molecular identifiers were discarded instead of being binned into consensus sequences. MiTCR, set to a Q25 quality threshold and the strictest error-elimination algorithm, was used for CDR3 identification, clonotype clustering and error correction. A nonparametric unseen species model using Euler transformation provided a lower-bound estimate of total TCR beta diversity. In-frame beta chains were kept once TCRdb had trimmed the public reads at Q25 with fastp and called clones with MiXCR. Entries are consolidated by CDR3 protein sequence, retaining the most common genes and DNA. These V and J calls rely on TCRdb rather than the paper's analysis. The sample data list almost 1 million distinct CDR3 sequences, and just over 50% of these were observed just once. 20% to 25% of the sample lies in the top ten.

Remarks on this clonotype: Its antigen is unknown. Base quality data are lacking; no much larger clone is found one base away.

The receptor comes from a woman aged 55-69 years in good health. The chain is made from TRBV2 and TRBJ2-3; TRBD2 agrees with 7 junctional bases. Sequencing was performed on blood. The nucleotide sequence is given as TGTGCCTCCAAAGTGGAGGGAGGGACAGATACGCAGTATTTT. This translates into CASKVEGGTDTQYF.